This entry describes one TCR beta chain. Its antigen is as yet unknown. This sample was included in a study of cytomegalovirus exposure and HLA in healthy donors. General observations from the study: Analyses of presence/absence relied on an assumption of roughly uniform sequencing depth across donors.

Researchers ran the PCR with 60 Vbeta and 13 Jbeta primers. This table comes from immunoSEQ multiplex PCR, and its TCRdb copy is limited to in-frame clones, with some not included. The data hold 180,000 or so clones, with 75% to 80% observed a single time. The CDR3 runs to 11 residues. Germline values: CDR1 MNHNS, CDR2 SASEGT. V lost 6 bases and J lost 8, with 8 bases in between. Unrecorded immune exposure was likely among donors, who were nominally healthy when sampled. Source material: PBMCs. The receptor's source is a man aged 50-60 years in good health and CMV-seropositive. The chain has TRBV6-1 and TRBJ2-1; TRBD2 is a possible D gene (5 bases). CDR3 sequence: CASRGSYEQFF. As DNA, the CDR3 is TGTGCCAGCAGGGGGAGCTATGAGCAGTTCTTC.